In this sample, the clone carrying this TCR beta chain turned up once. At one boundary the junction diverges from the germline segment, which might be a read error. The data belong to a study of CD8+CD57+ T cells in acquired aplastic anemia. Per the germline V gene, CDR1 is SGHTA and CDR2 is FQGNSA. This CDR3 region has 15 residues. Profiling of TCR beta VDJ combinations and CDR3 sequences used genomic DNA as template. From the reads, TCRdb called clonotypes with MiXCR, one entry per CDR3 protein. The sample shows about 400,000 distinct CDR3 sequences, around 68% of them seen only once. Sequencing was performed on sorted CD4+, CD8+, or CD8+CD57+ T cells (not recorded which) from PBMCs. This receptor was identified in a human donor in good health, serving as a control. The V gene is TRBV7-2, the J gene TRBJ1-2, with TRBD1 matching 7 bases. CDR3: CASSASGTEGYGFTF. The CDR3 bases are TGTGCCAGCAGTGCATCCGGGACAGAGGGCTATGGCTTCACCTTC.